Reported below is one T cell receptor (beta chain). This entry belongs to a study of blood T cell repertoires in COVID-19. Study context: There were acute and convalescent COVID-19 samples, and they came from the United States, Italy and Spain. Sources were T cells, B-cell-depleted T cells, or PBMCs; the material itself was cDNA or gDNA.

Source study methods: Counts of nucleated cells, estimated from reference gene primer amplification, were obtained. Clones were sequenced by immunoSEQ multiplex PCR, and TCRdb holds only the in-frame ones, with some missing. V and J calls and clone size come straight from that table; D and trimming were deduced from the DNA. The table includes 150,000 to 200,000 clones, about 86% detected once. Germline assignment: CDR1 KGHSH and CDR2 LQKENI. The CDR3 is made up of 12 amino acids. Trimming cost V 6 bases and J 1 base, with 7 bases left between them. The genes are TRBV18 and TRBJ2-7; no firm D call. Input material: peripheral blood. This clonotype was sampled from a man in his sixties with acute or convalescent COVID-19. The CDR3 sequence is CASSSVSYEQYF. CDR3 coding DNA: TGTGCCAGCTCTTCGGTGTCCTACGAGCAGTACTTC.